These 19 T cell receptor beta chains originate from one sample sequenced in a study of CD8+CD57+ T cells in acquired aplastic anemia. Sequencing involved patients with CD8+CD57+ cell expansion previously shown by flow cytometry. For CDR3 and TCR beta VDJ profiling, genomic DNA was the template used. TCRdb itself ran the reads through MiXCR, one entry per CDR3 protein. Among just over 150,000 distinct CDR3 sequences, about 48% were seen once, and the ten largest hold roughly 30%. The sample consisted of sorted CD4+, CD8+, or CD8+CD57+ T cells (not recorded which) from PBMCs. These receptors were collected from a human donor with aplastic anemia.

A single count supports this clonotype. The rearrangement links TRBV6-1 to TRBJ1-3; D is unresolved. The CDR3 totals 14 residues. V gave up 10 bases and J gave up 8 bases, with 21 bases separating them. CDR1 is MNHNS, CDR2 SASEGT, per germline. The CDR3 loop reads CATARDAIGDTIYF. As DNA, the CDR3 is TGTGCCACAGCCCGGGATGCCATTGGGGACACCATATATTTT.

The rearrangement links TRBV11-1 to TRBJ2-7; D is unclear. V was cut by 0 bases and J by 0 bases, with 9 bases left in between. Germline assignment: CDR1 SGHAT and CDR2 FQDESV (reference sequence). The CDR3 extends over 15 amino acids. The DNA of the CDR3 is TGTGCCAGCAGCTTAGCAGATACTTACTCCTACGAGCAGTACTTC. This translates into CASSLADTYSYEQYF.

CDR3 DNA: TGTGCCACCAGTGACCTCAGCGTGCGCGGCAACAATGAGCAGTTCTTC. Translation gives CATSDLSVRGNNEQFF. V gene TRBV24-1 combines with J gene TRBJ2-1; D not certain. Germline CDR1 is KGHDR and CDR2 is SFDVKD. This CDR3 has 16 amino acids. V was trimmed by 4 bases and J by 5 bases, leaving 17 bases between them.

The genes are TRBV25-1 and TRBJ2-7; 10 bases fit TRBD1. The length of the CDR3 is 15 residues. V shed 3 bases and J 4 bases; nucleotides not matched to a gene: 6. CDR1 MGHDK and CDR2 SYGVNS come from the germline V gene. CDR3 nucleotide sequence: TGTGCCAGCAGTGATAGACAGGGGGCGGCATACGAGCAGTACTTC. Its protein product is CASSDRQGAAYEQYF.

This clonotype was found many times. The chain recombines TRBV29-1 with TRBJ2-3; the match to TRBD1 covers 7 bases. V shed 7 bases and J 2 bases; nucleotides not matched to a gene: 15. The CDR3 length is 16 residues. CDR1 and CDR2 (germline): SQVTM, ANQGSEA. CDR3 region: CSAPHWDSPYTDTQYF. The CDR3 region has the DNA TGCAGCGCCCCCCACTGGGACAGTCCTTACACAGATACGCAGTATTTT.

In regard to this clonotype: A read error is possible here, since a much larger clone lies one base away. No conserved phenylalanine or tryptophan ends this CDR3, so it is likely a read error. The chain has TRBV30 and TRBJ2-7; no definite D call. Trimming cost V 0 bases and J 1 base, with 7 bases left between them. CDR1 is GTSNPN, CDR2 SVGIG, per germline (reference sequence). This CDR3 has 13 amino acids. The CDR3 coding sequence is TGTGCCTGGAGTGTAAAGGCTTCCTACGAGCAGTACCTC. This encodes CAWSVKASYEQYL.

The rearrangement uses TRBV19 and TRBJ2-1; D remains ambiguous. With 10 bases removed from V and 7 bases from J, the gap between germline ends came to 20 bases. This CDR3 is built from 14 residues. CDR1 and CDR2 (germline): LNHDA, SQIVND (reference sequence). DNA for the CDR3: TGTGCCATCTCCCACGCCTCAGCGAAGAATGAGCAGTTCTTC. Translated, it gives CAISHASAKNEQFF.

For this clonotype: An end of the junction does not agree with germline; a read error may underlie this. The gene calls are TRBV19 and TRBJ1-6; TRBD1 might be the D (6 bases). Germline CDR1 and CDR2: LNHDA and SQIVND (reference sequence). The CDR3 extends over 15 amino acids. The CDR3 DNA reads as TGTGCCGGTAGTGTACAGGGAAGCTATAATTCACCCCTCCACTTT. Residues: CAGSVQGSYNSPLHF.

This chain connects TRBV29-1 to TRBJ2-7; no definite D call. The V gene lost 8 bases and the J gene lost 3 bases, with 11 bases spanning the gap. Germline CDR1 is SQVTM and CDR2 is ANQGSEA. CDR3 length: 11 amino acids. The CDR3 protein is CSRLAGYEQYV. DNA of the CDR3: TGCAGCAGGTTAGCAGGCTACGAGCAGTACGTC.

The chain combines TRBV29-1 with TRBJ1-1; D is perhaps TRBD1 (5 bases). The length of the CDR3 is 13 residues. Germline lookup yields CDR1 SQVTM and CDR2 ANQGSEA. Trimming removed 5 bases at V and 6 bases at J, with 16 bases between. CDR3 coding DNA: TGCAGCGTTAACCCTCGCCCGGGGGCTGAAGCTTTCTTT. It codes for CSVNPRPGAEAFF.

The rearrangement uses TRBV11-1 and TRBJ2-5; D is ambiguous. Trimming cost V 11 bases and J 3 bases, with 22 bases left between them. Germline lookup yields CDR1 SGHAT and CDR2 FQDESV (reference sequence). The CDR3 runs 15 residues. The CDR3 here is CAPKTGGGTEETQYF. The CDR3 region has the DNA TGTGCCCCCAAAACCGGTGGCGGCACCGAAGAGACCCAGTACTTC.

The chain has TRBV25-1 and TRBJ1-3; no firm D call. This CDR3 comprises 17 residues. The germline gives CDR1 MGHDK, CDR2 SYGVNS. V was cut by 4 bases and J by 0 bases, with 16 bases left in between. CDR3 protein: CASSGPGRLCSGNTIYF. CDR3 DNA: TGTGCCAGCAGTGGCCCTGGGAGGCTGTGCTCTGGAAACACCATATATTTT.

On this clonotype: A much larger clone lies one base from this, so it may be a read error. The gene calls are TRBV7-3 and TRBJ2-1; D is perhaps TRBD2 (6 bases). Germline CDR1 reads SGHTA; CDR2 reads FQGTGA. The CDR3 runs 16 residues. V gave up 3 bases and J gave up 5 bases, with 17 bases separating them. The CDR3 loop is CASSLGPGGLDNEQFF. The CDR3 DNA is TGTGCCAGCAGCTTGGGCCCCGGGGGTCTGGACAATGAGCAGTTCTTC.

This clonotype was seen ten or more times. This chain joins TRBV13 and TRBJ1-1, with D unclear. Germline V gene data show CDR1 as PRHDT and CDR2 as FYEKMQ (reference sequence). Trimming removed 0 bases at V and 5 bases at J, with 4 bases between. This CDR3 is 12 amino acids long. The CDR3 sequence: CASSLGVTEAFF. CDR3 nucleotide sequence: TGTGCCAGCAGCTTAGGGGTGACTGAAGCTTTCTTT.

This clonotype was seen at least ten times. The chain recombines TRBV4-3 with TRBJ1-3; no clear D. This CDR3 has 16 residues. The ends were cut back, 0 bases at V and 2 bases at J, with 11 bases in the middle. Germline CDR1 reads LGHNA; CDR2 reads YSLEER. Here the CDR3 reads CASSQDSWEAGNTIYF. The DNA of the CDR3 is TGCGCCAGCAGCCAAGATTCATGGGAAGCTGGAAACACCATATATTTT.

This clonotype was seen ten or more times. The chain combines TRBV10-3 with TRBJ1-1, with no clear D. Per the germline V gene, CDR1 is ENHRY and CDR2 is SYGVKD. The CDR3 runs to 13 residues. The germline V and J ends were trimmed by 9 bases and 5 bases, with 16 bases remaining between them. For the CDR3, the DNA is TGTGCCATGAGACGGAACGATGGGACTGAAGCTTTCTTT. Translated, it gives CAMRRNDGTEAFF.

CDR3 region: CATSEPAGSPSTDTQYF. In nucleotides, the CDR3 is TGTGCCACCAGTGAACCAGCGGGAAGCCCCTCCACAGATACGCAGTATTTT. The genes are TRBV24-1 and TRBJ2-3; TRBD2 aligns across 7 bases. This CDR3 is 17 amino acids long. Trimming removed 4 bases from V and 2 bases from J; junction bases left unmatched: 11. Germline CDR1 and CDR2: KGHDR and SFDVKD.

The chain has TRBV6-7 and TRBJ2-5; 9 bases line up with TRBD2. TRBV6-7 is sorted into the ORF group, with uncertain function. This CDR3 is 20 amino acids long. The V gene end was trimmed by 0 bases and the J gene end by 5 bases; junction bases not matched to a gene: 19. The CDR3 sequence is CASSYSNPLAGLGGGETQYF. As DNA, the CDR3 is TGTGCCAGCAGTTACTCGAATCCCCTAGCGGGACTGGGCGGAGGGGAGACCCAGTACTTC.

The chain recombines TRBV2 with TRBJ2-7, with D possibly being TRBD2 (6 bases). The germline gives CDR1 SNHLY, CDR2 FYNNEI. Trimming removed 3 bases at V and 7 bases at J, with 13 bases between. The CDR3 consists of 13 residues. Here the CDR3 reads CASSDSGAGEQYF. CDR3 DNA sequence: TGTGCCAGCAGTGATTCTGGGGCGGGGGAGCAGTACTTC.